The sequence of this T cell receptor (beta chain) was determined in a study of cytomegalovirus exposure and HLA in healthy donors. Germline CDR1 and CDR2: LNHDA and SQIVND (reference sequence). The V and J ends lost 4 bases and 8 bases respectively, with 14 bases between them. This CDR3 contains 14 residues. The study's findings and limits: Among the most significant clusters, several appeared linked to common viral pathogens in a later analysis. Researchers counted around 180 TCR beta chains as cytomegalovirus-associated. A few V segments could not be told apart, such as TRBV6-2 and TRBV6-3, and were left out. After further analysis at a later stage, roughly 15,000 TCR beta sequences were associated with HLA alleles at 0.05 false discovery rate.

Vbeta (60) and Jbeta (13) primers were used in the PCR. The assay was immunoSEQ multiplex PCR, and TCRdb's table has in-frame clones only and misses some. The sample has about 200,000 clones, and its top ten clones hold about 1%. Comment on this clone: Its target is unknown.

The receptor comes from a girl aged 2-9 years in good health and CMV-seropositive. Sequences were obtained from PBMCs. V usage is TRBV19 and J usage is TRBJ1-4, with D hard to call. CDR3 sequence reads: CASSTTPNSEKLFF. As DNA, the CDR3 is TGTGCCAGTAGTACCACTCCGAACTCGGAAAAACTGTTTTTT.